One T cell receptor beta chain is described in this entry. The data stem from a study of blood T cell repertoires in COVID-19. V lost 5 bases, J lost 1 base, and 8 bases stayed unmatched. The CDR3 has 15 residues. Germline V gene lookup returns CDR1 SGHAT and CDR2 FQNNGV. Recruits, aged about 18 to 90 years, lived in approximately 26 US areas. Profiling relied on immunoSEQ multiplex PCR, and the TCRdb table lists in-frame clones only, not all of them. In the table there are about 130,000 clones, about four fifths of which are singletons. This receptor was obtained from a man aged 50 or older who had recovered from COVID-19. The chain combines TRBV11-2 with TRBJ2-7; TRBD1 aligns across 7 bases. The source material was PBMCs or T cells enriched from blood (not recorded which). In DNA form, the CDR3 reads TGTGCCAGCAGCCCCGCAGGGGGTTATTCCTACGAGCAGTACTTC. It codes for CASSPAGGYSYEQYF.